This TCR beta chain came from a study of long-term antiretroviral therapy in people with HIV. A v3.0 immunoSEQ assay was performed at survey level. Using immunoSEQ multiplex PCR, the repertoire was profiled, and TCRdb retains in-frame clones only, with some absent. The sample comprises more than 20,000 clones, around four fifths of which are singletons, and around 3.9% rests with the top ten. Roughly 0.85-11 million cryopreserved PBMC were held in samples before DNA extraction. Overall study findings and caveats: Participants lacked recorded data on ART adherence, viral resistance or therapy changes. Post-ART, diversity grew, though it stayed under transplant donor control levels.

Note on this clone: Its antigen remains unidentified.

This TCR was sampled from a man younger than 35 with HIV. The specimen comprised unsorted PBMCs, sampled roughly 4 years after starting antiretroviral therapy.

CDR3 region: CASSIPGPSTDTQYF. In nucleotides, the CDR3 is TGTGCCAGTAGTATTCCGGGGCCCTCGACAGATACGCAGTATTTT. This rearrangement joins TRBV19 to TRBJ2-3; TRBD1 or TRBD2 may be the D gene (5 bases each). The CDR3 consists of 15 residues. With 3 bases removed from V and 3 bases from J, the gap between germline ends came to 13 bases. Germline assignment: CDR1 LNHDA and CDR2 SQIVND (reference sequence).